This TCR beta chain was observed in a study of T cell changes during pregnancy in multiple sclerosis. Using immunoSEQ multiplex PCR, the repertoire was profiled, and TCRdb retains in-frame clones only, with some absent. The table shows approximately 44,000 clones, with around 90% occurring only once. Germline lookup yields CDR1 SGHRS and CDR2 YFSETQ. The CDR3 totals 15 residues. Trimming cost V 0 bases and J 1 base, with 9 bases left between them. The clonotype comes from a female donor with multiple sclerosis, enrolled in a pregnancy study. V and J are TRBV5-1 and TRBJ2-3, with D perhaps TRBD2 (5 bases). The sample in question was CD4+ T cells from peripheral blood mononuclear cells, obtained in the third trimester of pregnancy. This CDR3 is CASSLADGGTDTQYF. The CDR3 nucleotides are TGCGCCAGCAGCTTGGCGGACGGGGGCACAGATACGCAGTATTTT. The complete variable domain, with remaining parts taken from reference TRBV5-1 and TRBJ2-3, reads KAGVTQTPRYLIKTRGQQVTLSCSPISGHRSVSWYQQTPGQGLQFLFEYFSETQRNKGNFPGRFSGRQFSNSRSEMNVSTLELGDSALYLCASSLADGGTDTQYFGPGTRLTVL.